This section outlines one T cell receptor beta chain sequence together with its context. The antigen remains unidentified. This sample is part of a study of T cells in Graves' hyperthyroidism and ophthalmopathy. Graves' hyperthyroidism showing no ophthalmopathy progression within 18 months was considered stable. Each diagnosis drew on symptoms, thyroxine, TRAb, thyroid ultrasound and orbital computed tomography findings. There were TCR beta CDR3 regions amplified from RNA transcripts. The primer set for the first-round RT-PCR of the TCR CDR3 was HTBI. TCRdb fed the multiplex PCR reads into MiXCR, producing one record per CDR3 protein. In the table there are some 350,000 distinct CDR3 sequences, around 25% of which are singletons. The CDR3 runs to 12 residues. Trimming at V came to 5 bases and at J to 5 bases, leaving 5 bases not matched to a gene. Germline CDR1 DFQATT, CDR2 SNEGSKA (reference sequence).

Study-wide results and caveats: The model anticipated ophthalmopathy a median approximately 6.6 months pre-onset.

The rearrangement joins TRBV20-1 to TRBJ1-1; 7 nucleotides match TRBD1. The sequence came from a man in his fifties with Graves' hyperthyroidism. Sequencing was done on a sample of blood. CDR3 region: CSAPAGGTEAFF. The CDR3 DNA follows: TGCAGTGCTCCAGCAGGGGGTACTGAAGCTTTCTTT.